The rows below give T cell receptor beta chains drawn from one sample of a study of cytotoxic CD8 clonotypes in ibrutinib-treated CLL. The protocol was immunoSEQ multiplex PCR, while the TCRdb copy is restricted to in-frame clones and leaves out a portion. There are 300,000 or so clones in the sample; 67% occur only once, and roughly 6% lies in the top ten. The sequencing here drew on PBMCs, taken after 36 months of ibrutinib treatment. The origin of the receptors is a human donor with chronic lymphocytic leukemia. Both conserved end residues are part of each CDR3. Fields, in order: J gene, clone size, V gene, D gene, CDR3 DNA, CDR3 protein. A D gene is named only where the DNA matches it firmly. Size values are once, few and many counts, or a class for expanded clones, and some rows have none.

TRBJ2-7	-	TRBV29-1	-	TGCAGCGTTGATTTTTGGGGTGGCGAGCAGTACTTC	CSVDFWGGEQYF
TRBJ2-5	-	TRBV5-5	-	TGTGCCAGCAGCTCCCAAACAAGAAAAGAGACCCAGTACTTC	CASSSQTRKETQYF
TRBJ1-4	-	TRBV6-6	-	TGTGCCAGCAGTGACGGGAGTGAGCTGTTTTTT	CASSDGSELFF
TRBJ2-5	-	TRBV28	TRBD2	TGTGCCAGCATTTCCGCTTCGGGGGGACAAGAGACCCAGTACTTC	CASISASGGQETQYF
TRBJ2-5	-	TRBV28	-	TGTGCCAGCAGTTTCAGGGGGGGCTCGGAGACCCAGTACTTC	CASSFRGGSETQYF
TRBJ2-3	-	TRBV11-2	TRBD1	TGTGCCAGCAGCCTGATGGGACAGGGAACAGATACGCAGTATTTT	CASSLMGQGTDTQYF
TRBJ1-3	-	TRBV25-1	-	TGTGCCAGCCCACCCCACGGGGATTCATCAAGGGACCGAAACACCATATATTTT	CASPPHGDSSRDRNTIYF
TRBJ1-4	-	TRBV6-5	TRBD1	TGTGCCAGCAGTTCAGGGGGCACTAATGAAAAACTGTTTTTT	CASSSGGTNEKLFF
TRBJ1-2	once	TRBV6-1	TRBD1	TGTGCCAGCAGTAAAATAGGGACAGGGGGGGCTGGCTACACCTTC	CASSKIGTGGAGYTF
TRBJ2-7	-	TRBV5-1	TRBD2	TGCGCCAGCAGCTCCACCGGGACTAGCAACTACGAGCAGTACTTC	CASSSTGTSNYEQYF
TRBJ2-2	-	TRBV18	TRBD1	TGTGCCAGCTCACCCCCCGGGACAGTGAACACCGGGGAGCTGTTTTTT	CASSPPGTVNTGELFF
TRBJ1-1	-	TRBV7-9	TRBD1	TGTGCCAGCAGCTTACGGGGCCGGGACAGGGCCTTGAACACTGAAGCTTTCTTT	CASSLRGRDRALNTEAFF
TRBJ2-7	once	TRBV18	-	TGTGCCAGCTCCCCTACCCAGGGGGGGGCGTACGAGCAGTACTTC	CASSPTQGGAYEQYF
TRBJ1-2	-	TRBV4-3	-	TGCGCCAGCAGCCAAGAATGGGGTGGGAATGGCTACACCTTC	CASSQEWGGNGYTF
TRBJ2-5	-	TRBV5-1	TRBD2	TGCGCCAGCAGCTTGGTGGCGGGGGGGCCCCGCGAGACCCAGTACTTC	CASSLVAGGPRETQYF
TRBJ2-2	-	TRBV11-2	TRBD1	TGTGCCAGCAGCTTAATGGACAGGGGGTTCACCGGGGAGCTGTTTTTT	CASSLMDRGFTGELFF
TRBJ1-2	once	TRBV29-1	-	TGCAGCGTTGGGGCGACGAGGGGCTGGTATGGCTACACCTTC	CSVGATRGWYGYTF
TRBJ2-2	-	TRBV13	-	TGTGCCAGTGGACCGGGCCCCTCGGGGACCGGGGAGCTGTTTTTT	CASGPGPSGTGELFF
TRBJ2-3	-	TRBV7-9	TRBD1	TGTGCCAGCAGCTTAGGACAGGGGAATACAGATACGCAGTATTTT	CASSLGQGNTDTQYF
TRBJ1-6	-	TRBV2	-	TGTGCCAGCGCTTTGAGGGGCCGGGGGGGAGCCTATAATTCACCCCTCCACTTT	CASALRGRGGAYNSPLHF
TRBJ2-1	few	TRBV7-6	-	TGTGCCAGCAGCTTGTCAGTGGGACTCCGAACGGAGCAGTTCTTC	CASSLSVGLRTEQFF
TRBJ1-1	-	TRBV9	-	TGTGCCAGCAGCGTAAGCGAGGGGATGGGCACTGAAGCTTTCTTT	CASSVSEGMGTEAFF
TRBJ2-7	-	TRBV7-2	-	TGTGCCAGCAGCTCGAGACCACCCCGCTCCTACGAGCAGTACTTC	CASSSRPPRSYEQYF
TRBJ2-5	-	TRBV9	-	TGTGCCAGCAGCGCCGGACTTTCCCAAGAGACCCAGTACTTC	CASSAGLSQETQYF
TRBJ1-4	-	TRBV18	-	TGTGCCAGCTCACCCCAGGTTTATGAAAAACTGTTTTTT	CASSPQVYEKLFF
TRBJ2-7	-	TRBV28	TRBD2	TGTGCCAGCAGCGAAGCGGGAGACTCCTACGAGCAGTACTTC	CASSEAGDSYEQYF
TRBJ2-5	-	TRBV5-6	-	TGTGCCAGCACCCCGGGTAGGGGAGGTCAAGAGACCCAGTACTTC	CASTPGRGGQETQYF
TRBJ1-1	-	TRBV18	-	TGTGCCAGCTCCTCGGCGACAGGAACTGAAGCTTTCTTT	CASSSATGTEAFF
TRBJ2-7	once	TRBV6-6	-	TGTGCCAGCAGTCAAGCCTACGAGCAGTACTTC	CASSQAYEQYF
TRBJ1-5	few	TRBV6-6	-	TGTGCCAGCAGTTACGATAGTTTCCGGATGCCCCAGCATTTT	CASSYDSFRMPQHF
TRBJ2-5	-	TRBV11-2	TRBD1	TGTGCCAGCAGCTTAGATGGTAGTGGGACAGGGGGTTGGGAGACCCAGTACTTC	CASSLDGSGTGGWETQYF
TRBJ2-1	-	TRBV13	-	TGTGCCAGCAGCTCCAGGGTTGGGGAGCAGTTCTTC	CASSSRVGEQFF
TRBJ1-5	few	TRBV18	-	TGTGCCAGCTCACCAGGGACAAGCAATCAGCCCCAGCATTTT	CASSPGTSNQPQHF
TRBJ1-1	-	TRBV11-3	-	TGTGCCAGCAGCTTAGTGGGAGGAAACACTGAAGCTTTCTTT	CASSLVGGNTEAFF
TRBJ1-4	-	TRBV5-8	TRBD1	TGTGCCAGCAGCGTCGGGACAGGGACGAAAAAACTGTTTTTT	CASSVGTGTKKLFF
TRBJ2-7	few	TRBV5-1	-	TGCGCCAGCAGCTTGAGAACAGGGAGGGAGCAGTACTTC	CASSLRTGREQYF
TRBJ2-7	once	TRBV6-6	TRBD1	TGTGCCAGCTCGTCCCCGGGACAGGGGACGTACGAGCAGTACTTC	CASSSPGQGTYEQYF
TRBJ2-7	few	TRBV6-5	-	TGTGCCAGCAGAGGGAGTGGGGTCCACGAGCAGTACTTC	CASRGSGVHEQYF
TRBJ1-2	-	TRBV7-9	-	TGTGCCAGCAGCCCGAGCGCTTATAACTATGGCTACACCTTC	CASSPSAYNYGYTF
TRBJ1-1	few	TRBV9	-	TGTGCCAGCAGCGTAGTAATGCGGGAGAACACTGAAGCTTTCTTT	CASSVVMRENTEAFF
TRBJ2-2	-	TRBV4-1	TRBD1	TGCGCCAGCAGCCAAGGACCCGGACAGGGGCACGGGGAGCTGTTTTTT	CASSQGPGQGHGELFF
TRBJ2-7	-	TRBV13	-	TGTGCCAGCACCTCAGAGGGGACCTACGAGCAGTACTTC	CASTSEGTYEQYF
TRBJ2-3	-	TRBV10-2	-	TGCGCCACCGGTAGAAGCACAGATACGCAGTATTTT	CATGRSTDTQYF
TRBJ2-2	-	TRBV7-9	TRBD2	TGTGCCAGCAGCCGAGCGGGGGAACCTAGGAGAACCGGGGAGCTGTTTTTT	CASSRAGEPRRTGELFF
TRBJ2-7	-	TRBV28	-	TGTGCCAGCAGACCCCGCCCGAAGTCACCCTACGAGCAGTACTTC	CASRPRPKSPYEQYF
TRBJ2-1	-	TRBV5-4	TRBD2	TGTGCCAGCAGCTTGGGGGCTAGCGGTGAGCAGTTCTTC	CASSLGASGEQFF
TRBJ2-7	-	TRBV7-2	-	TGTGCCAGCAGCTTAGTGGTAACTCCTTTTGAGCAGTACTTC	CASSLVVTPFEQYF
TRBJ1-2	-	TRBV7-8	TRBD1	TGTGCCAGCAGCAGACAGGGGGCGAAATCCTATGGCTACACCTTC	CASSRQGAKSYGYTF
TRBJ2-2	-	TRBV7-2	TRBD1	TGTGCCAGCAGCTTCCCCGGACAGGGCCCCAACACCGGGGAGCTGTTTTTT	CASSFPGQGPNTGELFF
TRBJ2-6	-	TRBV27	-	TGTGCCAGCAGTTTAGAGGGGCCGGGGGCTGGGGCCAACGTCCTGACTTTC	CASSLEGPGAGANVLTF
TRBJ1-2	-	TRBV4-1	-	TGCGCCAGCAGCCAAGGGTCTGGCTACACCTTC	CASSQGSGYTF
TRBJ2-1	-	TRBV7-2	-	TGTGCCAGCAGCTTACCCCCCGTCGATGAGCAGTTCTTC	CASSLPPVDEQFF
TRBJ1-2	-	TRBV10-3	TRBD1	TGTGCCATCACCTCGACAGGGAGTGATGGCTACACCTTC	CAITSTGSDGYTF
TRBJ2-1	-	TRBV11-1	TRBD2	TGTGCCAGCAGCTTAACCGGGACTAGAACCTACAATGAGCAGTTCTTC	CASSLTGTRTYNEQFF
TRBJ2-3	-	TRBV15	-	TGTGCCACCAGCAGATATAAGGGGAGCACAGATACGCAGTATTTT	CATSRYKGSTDTQYF
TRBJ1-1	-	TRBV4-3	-	TGCGCCAGCAGCCAAGATTGGGCAGGTAACACTGAAGCTTTCTTT	CASSQDWAGNTEAFF
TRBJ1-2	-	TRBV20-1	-	TGCAGTGCTAGGGGTGATGGCTACACCTTC	CSARGDGYTF
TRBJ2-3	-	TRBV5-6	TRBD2	TGTGCCAGCAGTCCACTAGCGGGTAGCACAGATACGCAGTATTTT	CASSPLAGSTDTQYF
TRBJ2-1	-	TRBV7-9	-	TGTGCCAGCAGCTTTAGTGGGGACCCCTACAATGAGCAGTTCTTC	CASSFSGDPYNEQFF
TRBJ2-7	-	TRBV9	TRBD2	TGTGCCAGCAGCGTACGCCCGACTAGCAACGAGCAGTACTTC	CASSVRPTSNEQYF